This entry is about one T cell receptor beta chain. Its cognate antigen is unknown. This sample is part of a study of T cells in localized non-small cell lung cancer. Study observations and caveats: Median around 60 top-100 tumor clones were shared with paired adjacent lung. Since sequencing was restricted to only one region of the tumor, intratumor heterogeneity remains a possibility.

Generated by immunoSEQ multiplex PCR, the TCRdb table keeps only in-frame clones and is missing some. The data hold around 1,600 clones, with about a fifth observed a single time. The sequences come from lung tumor tissue, collected before any cancer treatment. The clonotype comes from a man aged 40 to 75 with stage III squamous cell lung carcinoma.

The CDR3 DNA reads TGTGCCAGCAGCCAGGGTGGATCCCACTCCTACGAGCAGTACTTC. Translated, it gives CASSQGGSHSYEQYF. J is TRBJ2-7 and V is TRBV11-3, with TRBD1 as a possible D gene (5 bases). The V gene's germline CDR1 is SGHNT and CDR2 YENEEA. V lost 5 bases to trimming and J lost 0 bases, with 14 bases between them. The CDR3 loop spans 15 amino acids. The full variable domain, rest sourced from reference TRBV11-3 and TRBJ2-7, is EAGVVQSPRYKIIEKKQPVAFWCNPISGHNTLYWYLQNLGQGPELLIRYENEEAVDDSQLPKDRFSAERLKGVDSTLKIQPAELGDSAVYLCASSQGGSHSYEQYFGPGTRLTVT.